Below, 18 T cell receptor beta chains from the same sample are listed, as sequenced in a study of cytomegalovirus exposure and HLA in healthy donors. The PCR had 60 Vbeta and 13 Jbeta primers. Assay used: immunoSEQ multiplex PCR; TCRdb lists only in-frame clones, some missing. This table holds about 150,000 clones, roughly 79% found once. Sequenced material: PBMCs. The receptor source for this set is a young woman in good health and CMV-seronegative.

The chain links TRBV6-1 to TRBJ1-6, with 7 bases aligning to TRBD1. From germline, CDR1 is MNHNS and CDR2 SASEGT. The ends lost 5 bases at V and 6 bases at J; junction bases unmatched: 7. The length of the CDR3 is 15 residues. The CDR3 is CASSPTGDPNSPLHF. The DNA for the CDR3 is TGTGCCAGCAGTCCCACAGGGGACCCTAATTCACCCCTCCACTTT.

V gene TRBV4-1 combines with J gene TRBJ2-7; 11 positions agree with TRBD2. V shed 0 bases and J 3 bases; nucleotides not matched to a gene: 4. This CDR3 contains 16 residues. CDR1 is MGHRA and CDR2 is YSYEKL in the germline V gene. The CDR3 nucleotides read TGCGCCAGCAGCCAAGATCTCCTAGCGGGGGGCTACGAGCAGTACTTC. Residues: CASSQDLLAGGYEQYF.

V usage is TRBV25-1 and J usage is TRBJ1-5; D is uncertain. The CDR3 is 12 residues long. V was cut by 4 bases and J by 4 bases, with 5 bases left in between. CDR1 and CDR2 (germline): MGHDK, SYGVNS. In DNA form, the CDR3 reads TGTGCCAGCAGTGTCGGGAATCAGCCCCAGCATTTT. Translation gives CASSVGNQPQHF.

The chain employs TRBV30 and TRBJ1-1; D gene ambiguous. The germline gives CDR1 GTSNPN, CDR2 SVGIG (reference sequence). The CDR3 totals 12 residues. V was pared by 7 bases and J by 5 bases, with 14 bases between. The CDR3 reads CASKQEDTEAFF. For the CDR3, the DNA is TGTGCCTCCAAGCAGGAGGATACTGAAGCTTTCTTT. Using reference TRBV30 and TRBJ1-1 for the parts outside the CDR3, the full variable domain is SQTIHQWPATLVQPVGSPLSLECTVEGTSNPNLYWYRQAAGRGLQLLFYSVGIGQISSEVPQNLSASRPQDRQFILSSKKLLLSDSGFYLCASKQEDTEAFFGQGTRLTVV.

This chain connects TRBV5-6 to TRBJ2-7, with D possibly being TRBD2 (5 bases). The CDR3 is 15 amino acids. The V end lost 4 bases, the J end lost 2 bases, and 16 bases lay between the germline ends. Germline assignment: CDR1 SGHDT and CDR2 YYEEEE. The CDR3 spells CASSQASTPAYEQYF. CDR3 coding DNA: TGTGCCAGCAGCCAAGCTAGCACACCTGCCTACGAGCAGTACTTC.

The chain couples TRBV6-1 to TRBJ2-3; 7 nucleotides line up with TRBD2. CDR1 is MNHNS and CDR2 is SASEGT in the germline V gene. The CDR3 totals 14 residues. The trim removed 8 bases at V and 3 bases at J, leaving 8 bases unmatched. CDR3 nucleotide sequence: TGTGCCAGCTTGACTAGCTGGGGGACAGATACGCAGTATTTT. Translation: CASLTSWGTDTQYF.

Regarding this clone: The sample has other DNA sequences that encode this CDR3 too. The rearrangement joins TRBV18 to TRBJ2-5, with D possibly TRBD2 on 6 matching bases. The CDR3 covers 13 residues. Germline assignment: CDR1 KGHSH and CDR2 LQKENI. With 6 bases removed from V and 1 base from J, the gap between germline ends came to 9 bases. The DNA of the CDR3 is TGTGCCAGCTCCCCGGGACTCCAAGAGACCCAGTACTTC. Residues: CASSPGLQETQYF. Drawing the rest from reference TRBV18 and TRBJ2-5, the complete variable domain is NAGVMQNPRHLVRRRGQEARLRCSPMKGHSHVYWYRQLPEEGLKFMVYLQKENIIDESGMPKERFSAEFPKEGPSILRIQQVVRGDSAAYFCASSPGLQETQYFGPGTRLLVL.

The V gene is TRBV6-5, the J gene TRBJ2-2, with 7 bases matching TRBD1. Looked up from germline, CDR1 is MNHEY and CDR2 is SVGAGI. The CDR3 consists of 16 residues. V shed 2 bases and J 1 base; nucleotides not matched to a gene: 4. CDR3 in DNA: TGTGCCAGCAGTTACGAGGGGACAGTGAACACCGGGGAGCTGTTTTTT. It translates to CASSYEGTVNTGELFF.

The chain has TRBV27 and TRBJ1-1; perhaps TRBD1 as D (6 bases). This CDR3 contains 13 residues. Trimming shortened V by 5 bases and J by 8 bases, and 15 bases separated the two germline ends. From germline, CDR1 is MNHEY and CDR2 SMNVEV (reference sequence). The CDR3: CASSAGAWSEAFF. The CDR3 coding sequence is TGTGCCAGCAGTGCAGGGGCATGGTCGGAAGCTTTCTTT.

The chain links TRBV9 to TRBJ1-5, with 7 nucleotides matching TRBD1. Unmatched junction bases numbered 2, after V lost 3 bases and J lost 2 bases. Per the germline V gene, CDR1 is SGDLS and CDR2 is YYNGEE. This CDR3 spans 14 amino acids. DNA for the CDR3: TGTGCCAGCAGCGCTACAGGGGGCAATCAGCCCCAGCATTTT. Its translation: CASSATGGNQPQHF.

This clone came up a few times. This chain connects TRBV6-5 to TRBJ1-6; TRBD1 is a possible D gene (5 bases). Germline loops: CDR1 MNHEY, CDR2 SVGAGI. V was cut by 2 bases and J by 9 bases, with 11 bases left in between. This CDR3 has 14 residues. CDR3 nucleotides: TGTGCCAGCAGTTACCGGGGGGGAGGTTCACCCCTCCACTTT. Its protein product is CASSYRGGGSPLHF.

This rearrangement joins TRBV18 to TRBJ1-2, with TRBD1 identical over 9 bases. V was pared by 6 bases and J by 10 bases, with 12 bases of the junction left unmatched. The germline V gene has CDR1 KGHSH and CDR2 LQKENI. This CDR3 is built from 14 residues. The CDR3 nucleotides are TGTGCCAGCTCGCCTACCGGGACAGGGACTGTCTACACCTTC. As protein: CASSPTGTGTVYTF.

V usage is TRBV29-1 and J usage is TRBJ2-6, with no clear D. V lost 4 bases, J lost 2 bases, and 6 bases lay in between. This CDR3 contains 13 residues. Germline V gene lookup returns CDR1 SQVTM and CDR2 ANQGSEA. The DNA for the CDR3 is TGCAGCGTTGGGAGAGCTGGGGCCAACGTCCTGACTTTC. This translates into CSVGRAGANVLTF.

This clone came up once. J is TRBJ1-2 and V is TRBV6-6; a possible D gene is TRBD1 (6 bases). The CDR3 sequence is 16 residues long. Germline CDR1 is MNHNY and CDR2 is SVGAGI (reference sequence). V was shortened by 1 base and J by 0 bases, with 12 bases between the two germline ends. This CDR3 reads CASSYYGQPPNYGYTF. The CDR3 DNA follows: TGTGCCAGCAGTTACTATGGACAGCCTCCTAACTATGGCTACACCTTC.

V is TRBV5-1 and J is TRBJ2-1; TRBD2 is a possible D gene (5 bases). The CDR3 runs 12 residues. Looked up from germline, CDR1 is SGHRS and CDR2 is YFSETQ. Trimming took 4 bases from V and 5 from J, leaving 7 bases between them. CDR3 sequence: CASSNGDNEQFF. CDR3 nucleotide sequence: TGCGCCAGCAGCAACGGGGACAATGAGCAGTTCTTC.

This clone was observed a handful of times. The V gene is TRBV18, the J gene TRBJ1-4, with 11 bases fitting TRBD1. The CDR3 loop spans 21 amino acids. V was pared by 1 base and J by 0 bases, with 13 bases of the junction left unmatched. The V gene's germline CDR1 is KGHSH and CDR2 LQKENI. The CDR3 is CASSPRRTGGPGAATNEKLFF. In DNA form, the CDR3 reads TGTGCCAGCTCACCACGGAGGACAGGGGGCCCGGGAGCTGCAACTAATGAAAAACTGTTTTTT.

The chain combines TRBV6-1 with TRBJ1-6; D is undetermined. Trimming took off 2 bases at V and 7 bases at J, with 9 bases between the two ends. CDR1 MNHNS and CDR2 SASEGT come from the germline V gene. The CDR3 totals 14 residues. In DNA form, the CDR3 reads TGTGCCAGCAGTGAATCAGTAACCAATTCACCCCTCCACTTT. Protein product: CASSESVTNSPLHF.

This clone has just a few counts. This sequence joins TRBV6-5 and TRBJ1-5, with D uncertain. CDR1 is MNHEY, CDR2 SVGAGI, per germline. CDR3 length: 13 amino acids. The V end was cut by 4 bases, the J end by 3 bases, with 7 bases between. The CDR3 DNA follows: TGTGCCAGCAGTTTCACAGCCAATCAGCCCCAGCATTTT. It specifies CASSFTANQPQHF.